These T cell receptor beta chains were read from a single sample in a study of a mutant IDH1 vaccine in newly diagnosed glioma. These receptors have no identified antigens. The method was immunoSEQ multiplex PCR; TCRdb's version includes in-frame clones alone and lacks a portion of them. The repertoire consists of around 56,000 clones, with 70% to 85% occurring once and the leading ten covering roughly 3.2%. This specimen consisted of PBMCs, obtained from a glioma patient whose treatment included an IDH1 peptide vaccine. All receptors derive from a woman aged 18-29 years with glioma. Some clones in this sample may be carry-over from other donors' samples. CDR3s include the opening cysteine and the closing phenylalanine or tryptophan. The D gene is left open where the match is weak. The listing skips clone size in some rows; elsewhere it reads once, few, many or a size class.

abundance,v_gene,j_gene,d_gene,CDR3nt,CDR3aa
-,TRBV28,TRBJ1-5,-,TGTGCCACCGCCCCCTCCCAGAGACCCCAGCATTTT,CATAPSQRPQHF
-,TRBV5-1,TRBJ1-1,-,TGCGCCAGCAGCTCTACAGGGACAACGAACACTGAAGCTTTCTTT,CASSSTGTTNTEAFF
-,TRBV7-9,TRBJ1-1,-,TGTGCCAGCAGCCAAGGGGTCTCCACTGAAGCTTTCTTT,CASSQGVSTEAFF
-,TRBV10-3,TRBJ2-7,-,TGTGCCACCCAGGACGCTCCATCAGACTTATACGAGCAGTACTTC,CATQDAPSDLYEQYF
-,TRBV7-6,TRBJ1-2,TRBD1,TGTGCCAGCAGCTTGGGAGGGGGCGTTTTTTCCTATGGCTACACCTTC,CASSLGGGVFSYGYTF
once,TRBV7-9,TRBJ1-1,-,TGTGCCAGCAGCCCTAGGAACACTGAAGCTTTCTTT,CASSPRNTEAFF
-,TRBV5-1,TRBJ2-7,-,TGCGCCAGCAAGGGCAGTCTCTACGAGCAGTACTTC,CASKGSLYEQYF
-,TRBV7-2,TRBJ1-2,-,TGTGCCAGCAGCTTACAAGGTACTAGGGGCGCCTATGGCTACACCTTC,CASSLQGTRGAYGYTF
few,TRBV6-5,TRBJ1-5,-,TGTGCCAGCAGTTACTCCGGGAGCAATCAGCCCCAGCATTTT,CASSYSGSNQPQHF
-,TRBV30,TRBJ1-2,TRBD1,TGTGCCTGGAGTGTACCGACAGGGGTTGGCTACACCTTC,CAWSVPTGVGYTF
-,TRBV5-4,TRBJ1-1,-,TGTGCCAGCAGCTTGGCGGGGAACACTGAAGCTTTCTTT,CASSLAGNTEAFF
-,TRBV4-1,TRBJ1-2,-,TGCGCCAGCAGCCAAGATCTACCCTATGGCTACACCTTC,CASSQDLPYGYTF
-,TRBV5-1,TRBJ2-1,TRBD2,TGCGCCAGCAGCGAGGGGGCTAGCGGGAGGGCCCTCGAGTTCTTC,CASSEGASGRALEFF
-,TRBV7-9,TRBJ1-2,-,TGTGCCAGCAGCTTAGTGGCAGGGAAGAATTATGGCTACACCTTC,CASSLVAGKNYGYTF
few,TRBV9,TRBJ2-1,TRBD2,TGTGCCAGCAGCGTAGACGGGAGGGCACTCAATGAGCAGTTCTTC,CASSVDGRALNEQFF
-,TRBV27,TRBJ1-1,TRBD1,TGTGCCAGCAGTCCCGGGACAGGGGGAGCGAACACTGAAGCTTTCTTT,CASSPGTGGANTEAFF
-,TRBV4-1,TRBJ1-5,-,TGCGCCAGCAGCCACGGGGGACTACTCAATCAGCCCCAGCATTTT,CASSHGGLLNQPQHF
-,TRBV7-9,TRBJ1-1,-,TGTGCCAGCACCTCCGGACAGATGAACACTGAAGCTTTCTTT,CASTSGQMNTEAFF
-,TRBV10-3,TRBJ2-2,TRBD1,TGTGCCATCAGAGATACCCGAGGGACAGGGGTCATTAACACCGGGGAGCTGTTTTTT,CAIRDTRGTGVINTGELFF
-,TRBV6-5,TRBJ1-2,-,TGTGCCAGCAGTTACTCTAGTCGCTTATTACAGGCTGGCTACACCTTC,CASSYSSRLLQAGYTF
-,TRBV6-5,TRBJ2-2,-,TGTGCCAGCACCCTCGTAGGGGGAAACACCGGGGAGCTGTTTTTT,CASTLVGGNTGELFF
-,TRBV9,TRBJ2-3,-,TGTGCCAGCACCTTGACCCCCCGCGGGGGCACCACAGATACGCAGTATTTT,CASTLTPRGGTTDTQYF
-,TRBV14,TRBJ1-1,-,TGTGCCAGCAACCTTGCAGGGGCGGTTACTGAAGCTTTCTTT,CASNLAGAVTEAFF
-,TRBV9,TRBJ2-2,-,TGTGCCAGCAGCGCCGGGACAACCACCGGGGAGCTGTTTTTT,CASSAGTTTGELFF
-,TRBV7-2,TRBJ2-3,-,TGTGCCAGCAGCTTAGAAGGGCCAGCGGCGAATACGCAGTATTTT,CASSLEGPAANTQYF
-,TRBV9,TRBJ2-5,-,TGTGCCAGCAGCGTAAGTACTAGCCGCCAAGAGACCCAGTACTTC,CASSVSTSRQETQYF
-,TRBV19,TRBJ2-1,TRBD2,TGTGCCAGTAGTCCAGCGGGAGCCCCCTACAATGAGCAGTTCTTC,CASSPAGAPYNEQFF
-,TRBV29-1,TRBJ2-5,TRBD2,TGCAGCGCTAGACTAGCGGGGACCAAGGAGACCCAGTACTTC,CSARLAGTKETQYF
-,TRBV19,TRBJ2-7,TRBD1,TGTGCCAGTAGTATAGGGGACAGGGGCGAGCAGTACTTC,CASSIGDRGEQYF
-,TRBV5-4,TRBJ2-7,TRBD2,TGTGCCAGCAGCTTGCTAGCGGGAGCAAACTACGAGCAGTACTTC,CASSLLAGANYEQYF
-,TRBV10-3,TRBJ1-1,TRBD1,TGTGCCACCAGACAGGGGGCGTTGGGCACTGAAGCTTTCTTT,CATRQGALGTEAFF
-,TRBV7-2,TRBJ2-5,TRBD2,TGTGCCAGCAGCCCCGGACTAGCGGGGGGTTGGGAGACCCAGTACTTC,CASSPGLAGGWETQYF
once,TRBV30,TRBJ2-3,TRBD1,TGTGCCTGGAGTGCCACGACAGGGGGAAGCACAGATACGCAGTATTTT,CAWSATTGGSTDTQYF
-,TRBV14,TRBJ2-7,-,TGTGCCAGCAGCCAAGCGCGCGGGATTACGTACGAGCAGTACTTC,CASSQARGITYEQYF
-,TRBV30,TRBJ1-5,TRBD1,TGTGCCTGGAGCGGGGACAGGGTGTGTCAGCCCCAGCATTTT,CAWSGDRVCQPQHF
-,TRBV29-1,TRBJ1-1,TRBD1,TGCAGCGCCACACAGGGGGCAATGACTGAAGCTTTCTTT,CSATQGAMTEAFF
-,TRBV5-4,TRBJ2-5,TRBD1,TGTGCCAGCAGCTTGGCCTTGAGACAGGGGTCGGAGACCCAGTACTTC,CASSLALRQGSETQYF
-,TRBV7-7,TRBJ2-5,-,TGTGCCAGCAGCTCCCTAAGGGGTGAGGCCCAGTACTTC,CASSSLRGEAQYF
-,TRBV10-3,TRBJ2-4,-,TGTGCCATCAGCCCGGGGCAGGGGCCCAAAAACATTCAGTACTTC,CAISPGQGPKNIQYF
-,TRBV7-9,TRBJ2-3,TRBD2,TGTGCCAGCAGCTTCCCCACCGGAGGGACTAGTAAATCTACGCAGTATTTT,CASSFPTGGTSKSTQYF
-,TRBV5-1,TRBJ2-5,-,TGCGCCAGCAGCTTTCTCTCCGGACCGAGAAAAGAGACCCAGTACTTC,CASSFLSGPRKETQYF
-,TRBV30,TRBJ1-2,-,TGTGCCTGGAGCCCCCTCCGCCGAGCCGTCGGCTACACCTTC,CAWSPLRRAVGYTF
-,TRBV19,TRBJ1-2,-,TGTGCCAGTAGTAGGGGCACGGGATCTGACTACACCTTC,CASSRGTGSDYTF
few,TRBV29-1,TRBJ1-1,TRBD1,TGCAGCGTTACAGGGGGGATGAACACTGAAGCTTTCTTT,CSVTGGMNTEAFF
-,TRBV5-1,TRBJ1-1,-,TGCGCCAGCAGCTCGACGGTAGCGAACACTGAAGCTTTCTTT,CASSSTVANTEAFF
-,TRBV2,TRBJ2-5,TRBD2,TGTGCCAGCAAGCGGGAGGCTCAAGAGACCCAGTACTTC,CASKREAQETQYF
-,TRBV7-2,TRBJ2-7,-,TGTGCCAGCAGCTCATTGGACAGGCAGTACTTC,CASSSLDRQYF
few,TRBV11-2,TRBJ1-2,-,TGTGCCAGCAGCTTAGCTTCAGTAGGAGTCTTGCAGGGTGGCTACACCTTC,CASSLASVGVLQGGYTF
-,TRBV6-6,TRBJ1-5,-,TGTGCCAGCAGCAGGGAGGGGATTAATCAGCCCCAGCATTTT,CASSREGINQPQHF
once,TRBV19,TRBJ1-6,-,TGTGCCACCTTGGCCCCACGTACCGGTGGGAGTTCACCCCTCCACTTT,CATLAPRTGGSSPLHF
-,TRBV2,TRBJ2-7,TRBD2,TGTGCCAGCAGTGTGACTAGCGGGGAGTACGAGCAGTACTTC,CASSVTSGEYEQYF
-,TRBV5-1,TRBJ1-4,-,TGCGCCAGCAGGGCGGACAGAGTGTTGAATGAAAAACTGTTTTTT,CASRADRVLNEKLFF
once,TRBV27,TRBJ2-7,-,TGTGCCAGCAGTTTGACGGACTCCTACGAGCAGTACTTC,CASSLTDSYEQYF
medium-sized,TRBV30,TRBJ1-1,-,TGTGCCTGCGACGTTGAGATAGGACAGAACACTGAAGCTTTCTTT,CACDVEIGQNTEAFF
-,TRBV27,TRBJ1-1,-,TGTGCCAGCAGCTGGTCCACATCGAACACTGAAGCTTTCTTT,CASSWSTSNTEAFF
-,TRBV7-9,TRBJ1-2,-,TGTGCCAGCAGGCCTAAAGATGGCTACACCTTC,CASRPKDGYTF
-,TRBV6-1,TRBJ2-7,-,TGTGCCAGCAGGCCCGGGCCCGGCGGCGAGCAGTACTTC,CASRPGPGGEQYF
-,TRBV4-3,TRBJ2-1,-,TGCGCCAGCAGCCGCTATCGACAGGAATCCTACAATGAGCAGTTCTTC,CASSRYRQESYNEQFF